The 22 T cell receptor beta chains below all came from one sample that was sequenced in a study of blood T cells in healthy people across ages (dated by TCRdb to the mid-2010s). The library was made by 5' RACE. The sample was run on an Illumina HiSeq 2500. A second PCR of roughly 6 to 11 cycles was run with a J-beta primer mix and a sample-barcoded 5' primer. The public reads were reanalyzed by TCRdb: fastp trimming at Q25, MiXCR alignment, in-frame beta chains only. Entries that share a CDR3 protein sequence are merged under the most common genes and DNA. This sample comprises roughly 700,000 distinct CDR3 sequences, 32% of them detected only once. Of the sample, 15% is held by the ten largest clones. Specimen: blood. The receptor set was obtained from a woman aged 80 or over in good health. Donor details come from another sample of the same person, matched by shared clones.

This clonotype has ten or more counts. J is TRBJ2-1 and V is TRBV5-1; TRBD2 aligns across 10 bases. Trimming removed 4 bases from V and 8 bases from J; junction bases left unmatched: 9. The CDR3 sequence is 15 residues long. CDR1 and CDR2 from the germline V gene are SGHRS and YFSETQ. The CDR3 protein is CASSTGLAKGDEQFF. In DNA, the CDR3 is TGCGCCAGCAGCACGGGACTAGCGAAAGGGGATGAGCAGTTCTTC.

The rearrangement links TRBV20-1 to TRBJ2-5; weak D call: TRBD2 (6 bases). CDR1 and CDR2 (germline): DFQATT, SNEGSKA (reference sequence). With 1 base removed from V and 1 base from J, the gap between germline ends came to 13 bases. The CDR3 extends over 15 amino acids. The DNA of the CDR3 is TGCAGTGCTAGAGGAATACTAGCACTCCAAGAGACCCAGTACTTC. Residues: CSARGILALQETQYF.

The chain joins TRBV5-6 to TRBJ2-7; D is possibly TRBD2 (6 bases). V was clipped by 7 bases and J by 3 bases, with 17 bases between them. Looked up from germline, CDR1 is SGHDT and CDR2 is YYEEEE. This CDR3 comprises 14 residues. CDR3 sequence (DNA): TGTGCCAGCGGCAGGACCGGGACTGACTACGAGCAGTACTTC. This gives the protein CASGRTGTDYEQYF.

This clonotype was counted once. V gene TRBV10-3 combines with J gene TRBJ1-1; possibly TRBD1 for D (5 bases). This CDR3 is 13 amino acids long. V was clipped by 6 bases and J by 3 bases, with 11 bases between them. CDR1 is ENHRY and CDR2 is SYGVKD in the germline V gene. The CDR3 DNA reads as TGTGCCATCAGGGGGGAGCTCCACACTGAAGCTTTCTTT. Protein product: CAIRGELHTEAFF.

The chain couples TRBV20-1 to TRBJ2-5, with D perhaps TRBD2 (6 bases). The CDR3 sequence is 15 residues long. Trimming removed 3 bases at V and 5 bases at J, with 19 bases between. CDR1 is DFQATT and CDR2 is SNEGSKA in the germline V gene (reference sequence). The CDR3 region is CSASPTEGGEETQYF. Written as DNA, the CDR3 is TGCAGTGCTAGTCCCACGGAGGGTGGAGAGGAGACCCAGTACTTC.

This clonotype was counted many times. The chain carries TRBV6-6 and TRBJ2-3; the match to TRBD2 covers 7 bases. V lost 5 bases, J lost 6 bases, and 8 bases stayed unmatched. CDR1 MNHNY and CDR2 SVGAGI come from the germline V gene (reference sequence). This CDR3 is 14 amino acids long. CDR3 in amino acids: CASSPPGREDTQYF. In DNA, the CDR3 is TGTGCCAGCAGTCCCCCAGGGCGGGAGGATACGCAGTATTTT.

Of note for this clonotype: A much larger clonotype is one base distant, so this may be a read error. This chain uses TRBV2 with TRBJ2-1; a possible D gene is TRBD2 (5 bases). The CDR3 has 15 residues. V gave up 1 base and J gave up 5 bases, with 12 bases separating them. The germline gives CDR1 SNHLY, CDR2 FYNNEI. This CDR3 is CASSEVRTVNNEQFF. CDR3 nucleotide sequence: TGTGCCAGCAGTGAAGTTAGGACTGTTAACAATGAGCAGTTCTTC.

In the case of this clonotype: This clone may be a read error of a much larger clone one base away. The chain uses TRBV6-5 and TRBJ2-5, with D perhaps TRBD1 or TRBD2 (6 bases each). This CDR3 contains 13 residues. V gave up 4 bases and J gave up 5 bases, with 11 bases separating them. Germline V gene data show CDR1 as MNHEY and CDR2 as SVGAGI. The CDR3 is CASSWRGSETQYF. In DNA form, the CDR3 reads TGTGCCAGCAGTTGGAGGGGGTCCGAGACCCAGTACTTC.

This clonotype was seen a few times. The chain couples TRBV30 to TRBJ1-2, with a weak D call TRBD1 (5 bases). CDR1 GTSNPN and CDR2 SVGIG come from the germline V gene (reference sequence). This CDR3 comprises 13 residues. The V end lost 3 bases, the J end lost 8 bases, and 16 bases lay between the germline ends. CDR3 DNA: TGTGCCTGGAGGGCCGTGGTGAGGGGCGGCTACACCTTC. Translated, it gives CAWRAVVRGGYTF.

The chain combines TRBV5-1 with TRBJ2-1; 11 nucleotides agree with TRBD1. The CDR3 spans 15 residues. In germline, CDR1 is SGHRS, CDR2 YFSETQ. The J segment lost 8 bases and the V segment lost 0 bases, leaving 4 bases of the junction unmatched. DNA for the CDR3: TGCGCCAGCAGCTTGGTGGGGACAGGGGGGTATGAGCAGTTCTTC. Translation gives CASSLVGTGGYEQFF.

A note on this clonotype: An end of the junction differs from the germline gene, which may be a read error. V and J are TRBV7-2 and TRBJ1-4; no clear D. CDR1 and CDR2 from the germline V gene are SGHTA and FQGNSA. CDR3 length: 12 amino acids. The CDR3 bases are TGTGCCAGCAGCAGACTCCATGAAAAACGGTTTTTT. This gives the protein CASSRLHEKRFF.

CDR3 sequence reads: CSVNGLAGDVDEQYF. The CDR3 DNA sequence: TGCAGCGTCAATGGACTAGCGGGAGACGTAGACGAGCAGTACTTC. The chain combines TRBV29-1 with TRBJ2-7, with 13 bases lining up with TRBD2. This CDR3 region has 15 residues. Germline V CDR1 and CDR2: SQVTM, ANQGSEA. J was trimmed by 5 bases and V by 6 bases; bases with no gene match: 10.

Turning to this clonotype: Since a much larger clone is just one base distant, this may be a read error. The rearrangement uses TRBV5-5 and TRBJ2-5; 10 bases map to TRBD2. V shed 1 base and J 11 bases; nucleotides not matched to a gene: 14. The germline V gene encodes CDR1 SGHKS and CDR2 YYEKEE (reference sequence). There are 16 residues in the CDR3. The CDR3 nucleotides are TGTGCCAGCAGCTTGCTAGCGGGGGTCATGGGGAATGAGCAGTACTTC. Translation: CASSLLAGVMGNEQYF.

In its sample, this clonotype was seen many times. The chain recombines TRBV10-3 with TRBJ2-1, with 12 bases aligning to TRBD2. The CDR3 contains 17 residues. Germline trimming cut 0 bases from V and 7 bases from J; bases unmatched to any gene: 7. Germline lookup yields CDR1 ENHRY and CDR2 SYGVKD. The CDR3 sequence is CAISESASGGVQNEQFF. The CDR3 DNA sequence: TGTGCCATCAGTGAGTCAGCTAGCGGGGGGGTTCAAAATGAGCAGTTCTTC.

This chain joins TRBV29-1 and TRBJ1-1; 7 bases map to TRBD1. This CDR3 comprises 14 residues. Trimming at V came to 7 bases and at J to 3 bases, leaving 11 bases not matched to a gene. From germline, CDR1 is SQVTM and CDR2 ANQGSEA. The CDR3 sequence is CSGAGTDFDTEAFF. CDR3 nucleotide sequence: TGCAGCGGGGCCGGGACAGATTTTGACACTGAAGCTTTCTTT.

The chain employs TRBV5-1 and TRBJ2-3, with TRBD1 as a possible D gene (5 bases). Germline loops: CDR1 SGHRS, CDR2 YFSETQ. Trimming took 1 base from V and 6 from J, leaving 15 bases between them. This CDR3 region has 15 residues. The CDR3 loop is CASSLLGRAADTQYF. CDR3 sequence (DNA): TGCGCCAGCAGCTTGTTAGGCAGGGCAGCGGATACGCAGTATTTT.

This clonotype was recorded many times. This chain links TRBV7-3 with TRBJ1-2; D is perhaps TRBD1 (6 bases). Looked up from germline, CDR1 is SGHTA and CDR2 is FQGTGA. The CDR3 is made up of 13 amino acids. The germline V and J ends were trimmed by 2 bases and 8 bases, with 12 bases remaining between them. CDR3 in DNA: TGTGCCAGCAGCTTACAGGACAGCAGAGGCTACACCTTC. Its protein is CASSLQDSRGYTF.

The chain links TRBV12-3 or TRBV12-4 to TRBJ1-1; no definite D call. Trimming took 1 base from V and 6 from J, leaving 9 bases between them. This CDR3 has 13 residues. CDR3 bases: TGTGCCAGCAGTTTAGTGGTGGGAGCTGAAGCTTTCTTT. Protein product: CASSLVVGAEAFF.

This sequence joins TRBV7-2 and TRBJ1-1, with D tentatively TRBD1 (6 bases). The germline gives CDR1 SGHTA, CDR2 FQGNSA. Trimming left V 1 base short and J 9 bases short, with 9 bases between. The CDR3 totals 12 residues. CDR3 protein: CASSLGTEKAFF. The CDR3 coding sequence is TGTGCCAGCAGCTTAGGGACAGAGAAAGCTTTCTTT.

This clonotype was seen more than once but under ten times. V is TRBV28 and J is TRBJ1-1; 10 bases agree with TRBD1. The V segment lost 10 bases and the J segment 1 base; nucleotides outside the gene matches: 15. The CDR3 covers 17 residues. The germline gives CDR1 MDHEN, CDR2 SYDVKM. The CDR3 here is CAIRPPGQGLANTEAFF. In nucleotides, the CDR3 is TGTGCCATCAGACCCCCGGGACAGGGGCTCGCGAACACTGAAGCTTTCTTT.

This clonotype was observed a handful of times. A read error may be the cause here, since a much bigger clone is one base away. This rearrangement joins TRBV28 to TRBJ2-1; TRBD2 agrees at 9 bases. V was clipped by 5 bases and J by 4 bases; unmatched bases: 9. The germline V gene has CDR1 MDHEN and CDR2 SYDVKM. The CDR3 loop spans 16 amino acids. For the CDR3, the DNA is TGTGCCAGCAGTCCCCCCGAGACTAGCGGATACAATGAGCAGTTCTTC. Amino acid sequence: CASSPPETSGYNEQFF.

The rearrangement links TRBV27 to TRBJ1-2, with TRBD1 identical over 9 bases. From germline, CDR1 is MNHEY and CDR2 SMNVEV (reference sequence). This CDR3 spans 15 amino acids. Losses at the gene ends were 7 bases for V and 4 bases for J; bases not matched to a gene: 10. CDR3 in amino acids: CASTRRPGQGYGYTF. CDR3 sequence (DNA): TGTGCCAGCACCCGTAGACCGGGACAGGGCTATGGCTACACCTTC.